Below, 15 T cell receptor beta chains from the same sample are listed, as sequenced in a study of T-cell memory formation after mild COVID-19 listed by TCRdb under 2021. The receptor library was made with 5' RACE. Instrument used: Illumina NovaSeq 6000. TCRdb trimmed public reads at Q25 via fastp, called clones via MiXCR and kept in-frame beta chains. Every entry covers one CDR3 protein and lists the most common genes and DNA from its rows. The sample yields some 97,000 distinct CDR3 sequences; over 8.5% were counted once. The ten largest clonotypes hold roughly 40% of the sample. The sample was PBMCs or a T cell subset sorted from them (not recorded which). Every receptor here comes from a man aged 18 to 29 who had mild COVID-19 (a few samples of this study predate the infection). The sample titles of this study are shuffled in the database, so cell type and time point are left out; the donor was told from shared clones.

The sample holds a few counts of this clonotype. The chain combines TRBV6-1 with TRBJ1-2, with D unresolved. CDR1 and CDR2 from the germline V gene are MNHNS and SASEGT. V lost 4 bases to trimming and J lost 0 bases, with 3 bases between them. CDR3 length equals 12 residues. The CDR3 DNA reads as TGTGCCAGCAGTGGAGCTAACTATGGCTACACCTTC. It encodes CASSGANYGYTF.

This clonotype was observed a handful of times. The rearrangement uses TRBV10-2 and TRBJ2-7; D remains unclear. The CDR3 has 13 amino acids. V was trimmed by 3 bases and J by 2 bases, leaving 8 bases between them. Germline lookup yields CDR1 WSHSY and CDR2 SAAADI. CDR3 in DNA: TGCGCCAGCAGTGACTCAATTCCCTACGAGCAGTACGTC. It codes for CASSDSIPYEQYV.

This clonotype was detected only a few times. V is TRBV6-2 or TRBV6-3 and J is TRBJ2-5; TRBD2 matches 9 bases. Per the germline V gene, CDR1 is MNHEY and CDR2 is SVGEGT. The CDR3 length is 16 residues. The trim removed 6 bases at V and 5 bases at J, leaving 13 bases unmatched. The CDR3 protein is CASRNTPGLAAETQYF. CDR3 DNA sequence: TGTGCCAGCAGAAACACACCGGGACTAGCCGCCGAGACCCAGTACTTC.

The chain has TRBV6-5 and TRBJ1-2; 10 bases are a match to TRBD1. CDR1 is MNHEY and CDR2 is SVGAGI in the germline V gene. J was trimmed by 6 bases and V by 4 bases; bases with no gene match: 2. The CDR3 has 13 residues. CDR3 nucleotide sequence: TGTGCCAGCAGTTTCGGGACAGGGGATGGCTACACCTTC. Amino acid sequence: CASSFGTGDGYTF.

In this sample, this clonotype turned up many times. The gene calls are TRBV4-1 and TRBJ2-1, with D unclear. Germline V gene sequence: CDR1 MGHRA, CDR2 YSYEKL. The CDR3 spans 16 residues. V gave up 0 bases and J gave up 3 bases, with 12 bases separating them. CDR3 residues: CASSQDGHNSYNEQFF. The CDR3 DNA reads as TGCGCCAGCAGCCAAGATGGGCACAACAGCTACAATGAGCAGTTCTTC.

The chain links TRBV20-1 to TRBJ1-5, with 7 bases fitting TRBD1. Germline CDR1 and CDR2: DFQATT and SNEGSKA (reference sequence). The CDR3 extends over 15 amino acids. V was pared by 2 bases and J by 0 bases, with 4 bases of the junction left unmatched. The CDR3 spells CSARSTGDSNQPQHF. The CDR3 bases are TGCAGTGCTAGATCCACAGGGGATAGCAATCAGCCCCAGCATTTT.

This clonotype has a handful of counts. DNA for the CDR3: TGTGCCAGCAGCTTGGGAGGGGCAGAGACCCAGTACTTC. Translation gives CASSLGGAETQYF. This chain uses TRBV11-2 with TRBJ2-5, with 7 bases matching TRBD2. The V gene's germline CDR1 is SGHAT and CDR2 FQNNGV. The CDR3 spans 13 residues. V lost 3 bases and J lost 4; bases outside the gene matches: 2.

This clonotype was observed a handful of times. J is TRBJ1-5 and V is TRBV7-2, with 7 bases fitting TRBD1. V lost 3 bases and J lost 5; bases outside the gene matches: 4. Germline V gene sequence: CDR1 SGHTA, CDR2 FQGNSA. The CDR3 totals 14 residues. CDR3 in DNA: TGTGCCAGCAGCTTGGACAGGCTGTATCAGCCCCAGCATTTT. Translation gives CASSLDRLYQPQHF.

The CDR3 spells CASSLDLGYEQFF. Here the CDR3 DNA reads TGTGCCAGCAGCTTAGATCTTGGCTATGAGCAGTTCTTC. The gene calls are TRBV11-2 and TRBJ2-1; D remains unclear. Trimming cost V 0 bases and J 8 bases, with 8 bases left between them. Germline V gene sequence: CDR1 SGHAT, CDR2 FQNNGV. The CDR3 is 13 residues long.

This clonotype showed up many times. This rearrangement joins TRBV4-3 to TRBJ2-5; TRBD1 agrees at 8 bases. The germline CDR1 and CDR2 sequences are LGHNA and YSLEER. The CDR3 length is 15 residues. The J segment lost 1 base and the V segment lost 3 bases, leaving 4 bases of the junction unmatched. CDR3 sequence: CASSQGDRPQETQYF. In DNA, the CDR3 is TGCGCCAGCAGCCAGGGGGACAGGCCCCAAGAGACCCAGTACTTC.

This clonotype was observed a handful of times. V is TRBV24-1 and J is TRBJ2-1; 8 bases fit TRBD1. This CDR3 contains 17 residues. Germline CDR1 and CDR2: KGHDR and SFDVKD. V was pared by 0 bases and J by 7 bases, with 10 bases of the junction left unmatched. The CDR3 here is CATSDLRSGGLENEQFF. The CDR3 nucleotides are TGTGCCACCAGTGATTTGCGGTCAGGGGGCCTTGAAAATGAGCAGTTCTTC.

This clonotype was counted between two and nine times. The J gene is TRBJ2-1, the V gene TRBV19; D may be TRBD2 (6 bases). This CDR3 region has 13 residues. Trimming pared 5 bases from V and 9 bases from J, leaving 14 bases between. Per the germline V gene, CDR1 is LNHDA and CDR2 is SQIVND (reference sequence). The CDR3: CASSARLVPEQFF. Here the CDR3 DNA reads TGTGCCAGTAGTGCCCGACTAGTGCCTGAGCAGTTCTTC. Filled out from reference TRBV19 and TRBJ2-1, the complete variable domain reads DGGITQSPKYLFRKEGQNVTLSCEQNLNHDAMYWYRQDPGQGLRLIYYSQIVNDFQKGDIAEGYSVSREKKESFPLTVTSAQKNPTAFYLCASSARLVPEQFFGPGTRLTVL.

In the case of this clonotype: One end of the junction fails to match germline, which may point to a read error. The gene calls are TRBV7-9 and TRBJ2-5; D unresolved. Germline CDR1 reads SEHNR; CDR2 reads FQNEAQ (reference sequence). This CDR3 is 14 amino acids long. The CDR3 here is CDSSLDSNQETQYF. The CDR3 bases are TGTGACAGCAGCTTAGACTCTAACCAAGAGACCCAGTACTTC.

In its sample, this clonotype was seen a few times. The rearrangement joins TRBV5-6 to TRBJ2-1, with 8 bases that match TRBD2. There are 16 residues in the CDR3. Trimming removed 4 bases from V and 13 bases from J; junction bases left unmatched: 19. The germline gives CDR1 SGHDT, CDR2 YYEEEE. The CDR3: CASSHTIGMRGVFQFF. The CDR3, as DNA: TGTGCCAGCAGCCATACCATCGGCATGCGGGGGGTGTTCCAGTTCTTC. Full variable domain (outside the CDR3, taken from reference TRBV5-6 and TRBJ2-1): DAGVTQSPTHLIKTRGQQVTLRCSPKSGHDTVSWYQQALGQGPQFIFQYYEEEERQRGNFPDRFSGHQFPNYSSELNVNALLLGDSALYLCASSHTIGMRGVFQFFGPGTRLTVL.

V usage is TRBV4-1 and J usage is TRBJ2-2, with 10 bases fitting TRBD2. V lost 4 bases, J lost 5 bases, and 7 bases stayed unmatched. Looked up from germline, CDR1 is MGHRA and CDR2 is YSYEKL. The CDR3 consists of 16 residues. CDR3 amino acids: CASSLLAGTGTGELFF. CDR3 nucleotides: TGCGCCAGCAGCCTACTAGCGGGGACGGGGACCGGGGAGCTGTTTTTT.